The present T cell receptor (beta chain) was sequenced within a study of blood T cells in healthy people across ages. For this clonotype: The junction shows a germline mismatch at one end, possibly a read error.

The sample providers were healthy Caucasian people from Russia, aged roughly 6 to 90. Every sample yielded at least 6 million isolated PBMCs. Per sample, at least 6 micrograms of total RNA were extracted. A second roughly 7 to 11 cycle PCR used barcoded and J-beta primers. Each sample yielded at least 2.5 million CDR3-containing paired-end reads. TCRdb re-analysed the 5' RACE reads in MiXCR, keeping a single row per CDR3 protein. The sample carries about 670,000 distinct CDR3 sequences, approximately 40% recorded once. Germline V CDR1 and CDR2: SGHRS, YFSETQ. The CDR3 is 16 amino acids. V and J are TRBV5-1 and TRBJ1-3; a weak D match, TRBD1 (6 bases). The clonotype was recovered from a man older than 75 in good health. The sequencing sample was made of blood. CDR3 region: CASSRQDLSSGSTIYF. Here the CDR3 DNA reads TGCGCCAGCAGCCGACAGGACTTGAGCTCTGGAAGCACCATATATTTT.